Shown below are 25 T cell receptor beta chains from a single sample sequenced in a study of blood T cell repertoires in COVID-19. TCRdb's copy holds only in-frame clones and misses some; the assay was immunoSEQ multiplex PCR. The sample has approximately 450,000 clones, around nine tenths seen once; the top ten hold more than 4%. Sequenced input: peripheral blood. The receptors shown here come from a woman aged 25 to 39 with acute or convalescent COVID-19.

The chain joins TRBV3-1 (or the pseudogene TRBV3-2) to TRBJ1-2; D possibly corresponds to TRBD1 (5 bases). With 4 bases removed from V and 2 bases from J, the gap between germline ends came to 14 bases. Germline-derived CDR1 and CDR2 are LGHDT and YNNKEL (reference sequence). There are 15 residues in the CDR3. The CDR3 region has the DNA TGTGCCAGCAGCCCAACGACAGAATGGAACTATGGCTACACCTTC. Its protein is CASSPTTEWNYGYTF.

The chain employs TRBV6-5 and TRBJ2-1; D uncertain. The CDR3 extends over 12 amino acids. Germline V lookup: CDR1 MNHEY, CDR2 SVGAGI. Trimming cost V 7 bases and J 0 bases, with 4 bases left between them. This CDR3 is CASTYSYNEQFF. The DNA of the CDR3 is TGTGCCAGCACGTACTCCTACAATGAGCAGTTCTTC.

The rearrangement joins TRBV7-2 to TRBJ2-5; TRBD2 matches 10 bases. J gave up 5 bases and V 1 base, and 7 bases lay outside the gene matches. Germline values: CDR1 SGHTA, CDR2 FQGNSA. The CDR3 totals 16 residues. The CDR3 region is CASSLDLAGGLETQYF. The CDR3 DNA reads TGTGCCAGCAGCTTAGATTTAGCGGGGGGCCTGGAGACCCAGTACTTC.

The chain couples TRBV7-2 to TRBJ1-2, with D unclear. V was cut by 5 bases and J by 4 bases, with 14 bases left in between. Germline CDR1 is SGHTA and CDR2 is FQGNSA. This CDR3 has 14 residues. CDR3 residues: CASSLDYNTYGYTF. CDR3 DNA: TGTGCCAGCAGCCTCGACTACAACACCTATGGCTACACCTTC.

This clone came up once. The chain employs TRBV7-2 and TRBJ2-1, with D unresolved. V was shortened by 4 bases and J by 8 bases, with 18 bases between the two germline ends. The CDR3 has 15 amino acids. Germline assignment: CDR1 SGHTA and CDR2 FQGNSA. In DNA form, the CDR3 reads TGTGCCAGCAGCTCCGGCGCTATAGGAGCATATGAGCAGTTCTTC. Amino acids: CASSSGAIGAYEQFF.

V and J are TRBV2 and TRBJ2-5; the match to TRBD1 covers 10 bases. V shed 5 bases and J 5 bases; nucleotides not matched to a gene: 8. This CDR3 region has 15 residues. CDR1 and CDR2 (germline): SNHLY, FYNNEI. CDR3 bases: TGTGCCAGCAGTCAAGGGACAGGGGATCTGGAGACCCAGTACTTC. As protein: CASSQGTGDLETQYF.

This sequence joins TRBV18 and TRBJ2-5, with TRBD1 identical over 9 bases. V shed 6 bases and J 5 bases; nucleotides not matched to a gene: 10. CDR1 and CDR2 from the germline V gene are KGHSH and LQKENI. This CDR3 has 15 amino acids. The CDR3 DNA follows: TGTGCCAGCTCCCCTGGACAGGGGAGAGAGGAGACCCAGTACTTC. Translating it yields CASSPGQGREETQYF.

V usage is TRBV15 and J usage is TRBJ1-1, with 9 nucleotides matching TRBD1. V trimming: 11 bases; J trimming: 0 bases; junction bases outside the gene matches: 7. Looked up from germline, CDR1 is LNHNV and CDR2 is YYDKDF (reference sequence). This CDR3 has 14 amino acids. CDR3 DNA: TGTGCCGTCATACGGGACAGGGTGAACACTGAAGCTTTCTTT. Residues: CAVIRDRVNTEAFF.

The CDR3 spells CASSYSGGRSGNTIYF. Written as DNA, the CDR3 is TGTGCCAGCAGTTACTCGGGAGGGAGGTCTGGAAACACCATATATTTT. The chain recombines TRBV6-6 with TRBJ1-3; D not resolved. Trimming shortened V by 0 bases and J by 1 base, and 10 bases separated the two germline ends. This CDR3 has 16 residues. Germline loops: CDR1 MNHNY, CDR2 SVGAGI (reference sequence).

V is TRBV12-5 and J is TRBJ2-4; 8 bases are shared with TRBD1. The J segment lost 2 bases and the V segment lost 2 bases, leaving 5 bases of the junction unmatched. CDR3 length equals 16 residues. From germline, CDR1 is LGHNT and CDR2 FRNRAP. The CDR3 sequence is CASGLSLRGPKNIQYF. As DNA, the CDR3 is TGTGCTAGTGGTTTGAGTCTCAGGGGGCCCAAAAACATTCAGTACTTC.

The V call is TRBV11-2, the J call TRBJ2-7; the D gene is possibly TRBD1 (6 bases). The CDR3 has 12 amino acids. Trimming took off 1 base at V and 6 bases at J, with 7 bases between the two ends. CDR1 SGHAT and CDR2 FQNNGV come from the germline V gene. The CDR3 loop is CASSLGRGEQYF. The CDR3 nucleotides read TGTGCCAGCAGCTTAGGCAGGGGCGAGCAGTACTTC.

The V call is TRBV21-1, the J call TRBJ1-6; the DNA was not used to check the table's D call, TRBD1. TRBV21-1 is a pseudogene segment. The CDR3 is 16 amino acids. The CDR3 region has the DNA TGTGCCAGCAGCAAAGTAAACAGGGTGTTTCCCTCACCCCTCCACTTT. It is translated as CASSKVNRVFPSPLHF.

The rearrangement links TRBV7-8 to TRBJ2-1; D remains unclear. The V end was cut by 1 base, the J end by 2 bases, with 9 bases between. Germline V gene lookup returns CDR1 SGHVS and CDR2 FQNEAQ. The CDR3 extends over 15 amino acids. CDR3 protein: CASSLDSSTYNEQFF. DNA of the CDR3: TGTGCCAGCAGCTTAGACTCATCGACCTACAATGAGCAGTTCTTC. The full variable domain, completed using reference TRBV7-8 and TRBJ2-1, is GAGVSQSPRYKVAKRGQDVALRCDPISGHVSLFWYQQALGQGPEFLTYFQNEAQLDKSGLPSDRFFAERPEGSVSTLKIQRTQQEDSAVYLCASSLDSSTYNEQFFGPGTRLTVL.

The V call is TRBV12-5, the J call TRBJ2-5, with D perhaps matching TRBD2 (7 bases). The CDR3 totals 15 residues. V was shortened by 3 bases and J by 5 bases, with 16 bases between the two germline ends. From germline, CDR1 is LGHNT and CDR2 FRNRAP. CDR3 in amino acids: CASGFYRGGVETQYF. The CDR3 region has the DNA TGTGCTAGTGGTTTCTATAGGGGGGGGGTCGAGACCCAGTACTTC.

The genes are TRBV3-1 (or the pseudogene TRBV3-2) and TRBJ2-2; TRBD2 matches at 7 bases. Trimming removed 6 bases from V and 2 bases from J; junction bases left unmatched: 12. The CDR3 covers 17 residues. The V gene's germline CDR1 is LGHDT and CDR2 YNNKEL (reference sequence). The CDR3 reads CASSRPEVAGNTGELFF. CDR3 sequence (DNA): TGTGCCAGCAGTCGACCCGAGGTAGCGGGTAACACCGGGGAGCTGTTTTTT.

The chain employs TRBV6-5 and TRBJ1-3; D is perhaps TRBD1 (5 bases). The V and J ends lost 0 bases and 0 bases respectively, with 9 bases between them. Germline V lookup: CDR1 MNHEY, CDR2 SVGAGI. The CDR3 totals 16 residues. The CDR3 loop reads CASSYSRTPSGNTIYF. For the CDR3, the DNA is TGTGCCAGCAGTTACTCGAGGACACCCTCTGGAAACACCATATATTTT.

The J gene is TRBJ1-1, the V gene TRBV10-3, with D tentatively TRBD1 (5 bases). Germline CDR1 ENHRY, CDR2 SYGVKD. This CDR3 has 16 residues. Trimming removed 6 bases from V and 1 base from J, with 18 bases in between. The chain's CDR3 is CAIRRMGQRGNTEAFF. The CDR3 DNA sequence: TGTGCCATCAGAAGGATGGGGCAGAGAGGGAACACTGAAGCTTTCTTT.

In this sample, this clone turned up a few times. V usage is TRBV7-8 and J usage is TRBJ1-5; D gene unclear. The CDR3 covers 16 residues. V was shortened by 6 bases and J by 5 bases, with 20 bases between the two germline ends. In germline, CDR1 is SGHVS, CDR2 FQNEAQ. The CDR3 DNA reads TGTGCCAGCAGTCTCTTAGTCGGCTTTGGAGATCAGCCCCAGCATTTT. Protein sequence: CASSLLVGFGDQPQHF.

This clone was seen only a few times. The chain combines TRBV19 with TRBJ1-2, with a weak D call TRBD1 (5 bases). V lost 3 bases and J lost 7, with 15 bases in between. Looked up from germline, CDR1 is LNHDA and CDR2 is SQIVND (reference sequence). The CDR3 extends over 14 amino acids. The CDR3, as DNA: TGTGCCAGTAGTATTTCCCCAGGGATGAGTGGCTACACCTTC. This gives the protein CASSISPGMSGYTF.

V gene TRBV6-5 combines with J gene TRBJ1-1; a possible D gene is TRBD1 (5 bases). Germline CDR1 reads MNHEY; CDR2 reads SVGAGI. The V end was cut by 0 bases, the J end by 5 bases, with 7 bases between. CDR3 length: 13 residues. The CDR3 is CASSYSGGTEAFF. The CDR3 DNA sequence: TGTGCCAGCAGTTACTCGGGGGGTACTGAAGCTTTCTTT.

CDR3 sequence reads: CASSHPGSYEQYF. As DNA, the CDR3 is TGTGCCAGCAGCCATCCCGGGTCCTACGAGCAGTACTTC. The gene calls are TRBV4-2 and TRBJ2-7; D gene ambiguous. The V end was cut by 3 bases, the J end by 1 base, with 7 bases between. Germline V CDR1 and CDR2: LGHNA, YNFKEQ. This CDR3 has 13 residues.

The rearrangement uses TRBV12-5 and TRBJ1-2; D gene uncertain. The germline V gene encodes CDR1 LGHNT and CDR2 FRNRAP. The CDR3 has 17 amino acids. The ends were cut back, 4 bases at V and 1 base at J, with 19 bases in the middle. The DNA of the CDR3 is TGTGCTAGTGGTTCACCCACCTCCGAAACTAATAACTATGGCTACACCTTC. As protein: CASGSPTSETNNYGYTF.

V is TRBV11-2 and J is TRBJ2-7, with TRBD2 identical over 7 bases. Germline loops: CDR1 SGHAT, CDR2 FQNNGV. V gave up 2 bases and J gave up 3 bases; unmatched junction bases: 7. This CDR3 has 15 residues. The CDR3 reads CASSLRAGVYYEQYF. CDR3 in DNA: TGTGCCAGCAGCTTAAGGGCGGGGGTATACTACGAGCAGTACTTC.

The chain uses TRBV9 and TRBJ1-2; D might be TRBD1 (5 bases). Germline V gene lookup returns CDR1 SGDLS and CDR2 YYNGEE. V lost 6 bases and J 3 bases, leaving 15 bases between the germline ends. The CDR3 contains 14 residues. The CDR3 sequence: CASTRHGGDYGYTF. CDR3 DNA: TGTGCCAGCACCCGACACGGGGGAGACTATGGCTACACCTTC.

This chain joins TRBV3-1 (or the pseudogene TRBV3-2) and TRBJ2-5; 8 nucleotides line up with TRBD2. CDR1 LGHDT and CDR2 YNNKEL come from the germline V gene (reference sequence). The CDR3 runs 15 residues. V shed 3 bases, J shed 5 bases, and the junction held 8 bases outside the gene matches. CDR3 coding DNA: TGTGCCAGCAGCCACCCCGGGGGGGCCCAGGAGACCCAGTACTTC. As protein: CASSHPGGAQETQYF.